This T cell receptor (beta chain) stems from a study of molecular identifiers for immune sequencing clone quantification. For the study at large: The replicate experiment used RNA from around 20,000 or 99,000 naive CD8 cells. This RNA was split into five aliquots, and four of them were sequenced.

This clonotype was observed a handful of times. TCRdb reanalysed the PCR reads using MiXCR and keeps one entry per CDR3 protein. Of 460,000 or so distinct CDR3 sequences in the sample, about a fifth were seen once. This CDR3 contains 15 residues. Per germline, CDR1 SGDLS and CDR2 YYNGEE. Trimming took 4 bases from V and 5 from J; bases not matched to a gene: 11. The rearrangement uses TRBV9 and TRBJ2-7; TRBD1 agrees at 8 bases. Sequenced: naive CD8+ T cells from blood, with Jurkat cell RNA spiked in. Subset meaning: FACS-sorted CD8+CD4-CCR7+CD45RA+ naive T cells. The TCR comes from a human donor in good health. Some libraries in this study had Jurkat cell RNA spiked in. The CDR3 bases are TGTGCCAGCAGCCCAAAGGACAGGGAGCGCAACGAGCAGTACTTC. Translating gives CASSPKDRERNEQYF. The full variable domain, with the rest looked up from reference TRBV9 and TRBJ2-7, is DSGVTQTPKHLITATGQRVTLRCSPRSGDLSVYWYQQSLDQGLQFLIQYYNGEERAKGNILERFSAQQFPDLHSELNLSSLELGDSALYFCASSPKDRERNEQYFGPGTRLTVT.